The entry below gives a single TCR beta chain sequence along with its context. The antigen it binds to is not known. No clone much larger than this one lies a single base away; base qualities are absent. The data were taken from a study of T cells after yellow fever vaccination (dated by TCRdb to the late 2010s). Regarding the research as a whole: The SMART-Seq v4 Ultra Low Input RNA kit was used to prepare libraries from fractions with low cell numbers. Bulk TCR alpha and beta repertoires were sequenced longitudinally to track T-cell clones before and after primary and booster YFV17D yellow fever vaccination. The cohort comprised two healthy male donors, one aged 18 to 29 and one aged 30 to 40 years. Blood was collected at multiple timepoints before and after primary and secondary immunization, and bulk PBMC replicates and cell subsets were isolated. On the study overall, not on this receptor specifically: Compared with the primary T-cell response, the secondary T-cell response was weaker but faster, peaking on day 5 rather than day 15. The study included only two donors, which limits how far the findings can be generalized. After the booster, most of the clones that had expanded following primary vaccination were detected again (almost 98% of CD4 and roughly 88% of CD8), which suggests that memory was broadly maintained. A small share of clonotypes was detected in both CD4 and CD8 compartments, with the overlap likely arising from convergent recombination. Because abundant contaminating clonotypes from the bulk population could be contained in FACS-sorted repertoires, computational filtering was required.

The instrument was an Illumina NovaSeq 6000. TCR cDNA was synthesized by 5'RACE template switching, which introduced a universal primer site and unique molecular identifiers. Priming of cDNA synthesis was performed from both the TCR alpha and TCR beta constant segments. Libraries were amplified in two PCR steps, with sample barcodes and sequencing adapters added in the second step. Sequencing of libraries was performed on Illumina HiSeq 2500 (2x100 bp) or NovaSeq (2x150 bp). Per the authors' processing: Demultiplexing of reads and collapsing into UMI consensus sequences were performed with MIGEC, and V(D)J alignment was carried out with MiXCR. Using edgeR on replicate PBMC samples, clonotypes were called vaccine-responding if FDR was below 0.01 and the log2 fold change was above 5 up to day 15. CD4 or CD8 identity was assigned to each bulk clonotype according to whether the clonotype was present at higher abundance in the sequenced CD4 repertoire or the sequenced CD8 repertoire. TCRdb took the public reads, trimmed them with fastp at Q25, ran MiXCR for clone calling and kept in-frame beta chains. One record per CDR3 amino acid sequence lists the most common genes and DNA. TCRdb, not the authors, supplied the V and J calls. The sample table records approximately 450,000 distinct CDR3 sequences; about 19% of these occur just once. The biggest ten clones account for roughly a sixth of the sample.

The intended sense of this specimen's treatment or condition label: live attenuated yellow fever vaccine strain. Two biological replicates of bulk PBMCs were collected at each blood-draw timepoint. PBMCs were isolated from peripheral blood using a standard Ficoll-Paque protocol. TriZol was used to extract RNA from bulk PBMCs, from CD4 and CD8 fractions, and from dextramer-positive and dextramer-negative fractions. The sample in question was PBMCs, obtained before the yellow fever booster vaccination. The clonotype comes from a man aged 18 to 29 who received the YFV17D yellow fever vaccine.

The DNA sequence is TGTGCCTGGAGCTTAGCGAACTACAATGAGCAGTTCTTC. It encodes CAWSLANYNEQFF. This sequence uses TRBV30 and TRBJ2-1, and TRBD2 may be the D gene, going by 5 matching bases. V drops 3 bases and J drops 3 bases, leaving 9 bases in between. Via the germline V gene (reference sequence), CDR1 is GTSNPN and CDR2 SVGIG. The CDR3 contains 13 residues, cysteine and phenylalanine counted. Of all the DNA, just the CDR3 is kept, 39 bases in frame from base 1.